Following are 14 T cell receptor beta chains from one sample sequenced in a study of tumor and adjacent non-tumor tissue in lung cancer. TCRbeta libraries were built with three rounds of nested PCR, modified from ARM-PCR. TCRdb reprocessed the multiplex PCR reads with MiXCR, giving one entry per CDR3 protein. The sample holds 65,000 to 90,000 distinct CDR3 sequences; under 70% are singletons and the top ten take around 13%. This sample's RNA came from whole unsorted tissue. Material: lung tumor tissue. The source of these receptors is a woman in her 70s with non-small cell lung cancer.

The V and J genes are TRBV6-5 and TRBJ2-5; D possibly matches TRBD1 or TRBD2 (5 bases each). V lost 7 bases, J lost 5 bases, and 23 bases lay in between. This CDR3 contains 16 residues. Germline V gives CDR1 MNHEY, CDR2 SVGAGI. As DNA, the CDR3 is TGTGCCAGCACTTCGACCCGGGGCCACCCCGGGGAGACCCAGTACTTC. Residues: CASTSTRGHPGETQYF.

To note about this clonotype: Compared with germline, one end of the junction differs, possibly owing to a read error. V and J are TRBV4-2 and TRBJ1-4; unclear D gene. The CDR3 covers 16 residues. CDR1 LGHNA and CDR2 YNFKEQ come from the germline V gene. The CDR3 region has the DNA TGTGCCAACAGCCAAGATTGGGAAAGTCAGAATGAAAGACTGTTTTTT. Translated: CANSQDWESQNERLFF.

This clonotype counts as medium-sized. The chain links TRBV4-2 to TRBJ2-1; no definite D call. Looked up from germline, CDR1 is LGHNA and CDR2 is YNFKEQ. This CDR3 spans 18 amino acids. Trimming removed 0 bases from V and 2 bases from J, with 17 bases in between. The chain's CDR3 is CASSQDIGGATTYNEQFF. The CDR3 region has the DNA TGTGCCAGCAGCCAAGATATCGGCGGAGCTACAACCTACAATGAGCAGTTCTTC.

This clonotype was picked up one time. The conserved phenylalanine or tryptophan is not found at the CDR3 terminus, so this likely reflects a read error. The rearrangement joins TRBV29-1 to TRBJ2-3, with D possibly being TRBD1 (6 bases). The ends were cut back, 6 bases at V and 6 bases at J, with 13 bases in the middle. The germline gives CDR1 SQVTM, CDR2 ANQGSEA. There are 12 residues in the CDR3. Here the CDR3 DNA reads TGCAGCGTGGGACATGGTGGGGATACGCAGTATTTA. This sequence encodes CSVGHGGDTQYL.

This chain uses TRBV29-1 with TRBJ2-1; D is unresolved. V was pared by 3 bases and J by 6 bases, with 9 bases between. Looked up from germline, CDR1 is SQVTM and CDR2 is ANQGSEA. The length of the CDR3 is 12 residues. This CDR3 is CSVDGKLNEQFF. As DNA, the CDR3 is TGCAGCGTTGATGGGAAACTCAATGAGCAGTTCTTC.

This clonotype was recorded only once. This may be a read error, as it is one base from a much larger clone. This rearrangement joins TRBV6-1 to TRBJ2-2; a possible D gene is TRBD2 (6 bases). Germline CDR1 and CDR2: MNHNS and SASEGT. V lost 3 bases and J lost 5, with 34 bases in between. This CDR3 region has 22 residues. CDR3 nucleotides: TGTGCCAGCAGTGATTGGTTTAACTTGAGGAGGGACCGGGGCGGTGTAACCGGGGAGCTGTTTTTT. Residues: CASSDWFNLRRDRGGVTGELFF.

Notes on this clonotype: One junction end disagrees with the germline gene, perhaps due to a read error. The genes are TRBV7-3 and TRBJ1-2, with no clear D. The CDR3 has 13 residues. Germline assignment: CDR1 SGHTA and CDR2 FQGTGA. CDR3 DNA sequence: TGTGCCAGCAGTATGGGCCCAAGCTATGGCTTCATCTTC. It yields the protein CASSMGPSYGFIF.

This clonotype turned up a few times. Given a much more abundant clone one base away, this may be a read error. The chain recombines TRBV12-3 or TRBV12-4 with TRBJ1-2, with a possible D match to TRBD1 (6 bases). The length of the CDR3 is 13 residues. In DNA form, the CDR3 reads TGTGCCAGCAGTTCCGGACAGCGCTATGACTACACCTTC. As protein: CASSSGQRYDYTF.

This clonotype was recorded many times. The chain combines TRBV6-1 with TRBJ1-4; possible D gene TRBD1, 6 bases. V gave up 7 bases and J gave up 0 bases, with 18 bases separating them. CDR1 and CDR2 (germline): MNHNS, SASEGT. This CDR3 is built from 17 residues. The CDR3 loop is CASTPPGGIATNEKLFF. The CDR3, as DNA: TGTGCCAGCACCCCCCCCGGGGGCATTGCAACTAATGAAAAACTGTTTTTT.

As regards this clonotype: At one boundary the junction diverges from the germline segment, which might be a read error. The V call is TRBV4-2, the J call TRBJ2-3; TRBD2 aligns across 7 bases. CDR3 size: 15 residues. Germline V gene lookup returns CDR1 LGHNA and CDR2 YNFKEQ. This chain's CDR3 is CASSQDGRAVDMQYF. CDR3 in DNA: TGTGCTAGCAGCCAAGATGGGAGGGCGGTAGATATGCAGTATTTT.

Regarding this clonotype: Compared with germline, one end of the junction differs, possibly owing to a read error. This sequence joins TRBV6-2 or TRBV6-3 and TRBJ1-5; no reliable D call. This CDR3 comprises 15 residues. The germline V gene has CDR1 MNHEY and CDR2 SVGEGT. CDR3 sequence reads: CANSKVGRSNQPQHF. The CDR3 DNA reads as TGTGCCAATAGCAAAGTCGGCAGAAGCAATCAGCCCCAGCACTTT.

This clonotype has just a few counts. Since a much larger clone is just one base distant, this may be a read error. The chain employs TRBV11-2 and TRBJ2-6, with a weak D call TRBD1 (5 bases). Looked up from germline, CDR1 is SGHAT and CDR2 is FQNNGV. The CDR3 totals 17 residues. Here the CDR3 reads CASSLDVRISGANVQTF. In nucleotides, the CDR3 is TGTGCCAGCAGCTTAGATGTACGGATCTCTGGGGCCAACGTCCAGACTTTC.

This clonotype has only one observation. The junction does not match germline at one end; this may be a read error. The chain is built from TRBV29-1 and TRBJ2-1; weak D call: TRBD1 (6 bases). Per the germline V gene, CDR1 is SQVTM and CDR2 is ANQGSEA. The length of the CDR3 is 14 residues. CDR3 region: CGVQTGTIYNEQFF. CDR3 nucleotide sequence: TGCGGCGTCCAAACCGGGACAATCTATAATGAGCAGTTCTTC.

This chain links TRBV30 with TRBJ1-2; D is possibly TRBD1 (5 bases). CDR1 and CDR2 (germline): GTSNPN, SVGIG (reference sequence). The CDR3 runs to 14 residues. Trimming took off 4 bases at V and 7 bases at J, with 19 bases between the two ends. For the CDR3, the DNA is TGTGCCTGGATTGTACTTCGGCAGGGCTCTGGCTACACCTTC. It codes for CAWIVLRQGSGYTF.